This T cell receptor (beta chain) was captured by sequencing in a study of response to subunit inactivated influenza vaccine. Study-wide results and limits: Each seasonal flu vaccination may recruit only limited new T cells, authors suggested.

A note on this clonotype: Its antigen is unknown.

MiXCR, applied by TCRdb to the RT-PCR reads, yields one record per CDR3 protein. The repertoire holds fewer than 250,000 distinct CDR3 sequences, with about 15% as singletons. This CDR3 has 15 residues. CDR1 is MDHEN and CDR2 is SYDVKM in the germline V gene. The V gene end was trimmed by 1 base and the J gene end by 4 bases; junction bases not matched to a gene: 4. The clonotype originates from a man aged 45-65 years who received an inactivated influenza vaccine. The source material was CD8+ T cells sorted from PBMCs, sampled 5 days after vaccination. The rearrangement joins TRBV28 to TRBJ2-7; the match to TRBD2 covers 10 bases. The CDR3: CASSLYLAGVYEQYF. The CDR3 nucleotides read TGTGCCAGCAGTTTATACCTAGCGGGAGTTTACGAGCAGTACTTC.